Here is one TCR beta chain with its context. The data stem from a study of cytomegalovirus exposure and HLA in healthy donors. Germline V CDR1 and CDR2: MDHEN, SYDVKM. This CDR3 spans 15 amino acids. V shed 6 bases and J shed 2 bases, with 11 bases lying between them. Primers included in the PCR were 60 Vbeta and 13 Jbeta primers. The protocol was immunoSEQ multiplex PCR, while the TCRdb copy is restricted to in-frame clones and leaves out a portion. Here the sample spans some 200,000 clones, around four fifths being singletons. The receptor comes from a woman in her thirties or forties in good health and CMV-seronegative. Sequenced sample: PBMCs. The chain recombines TRBV28 with TRBJ2-6; tentatively, D is TRBD2 (6 bases). The CDR3 coding sequence is TGTGCCAGCAGCCGCGGGGTGGCTGGGGCCAACGTCCTGACTTTC. This encodes CASSRGVAGANVLTF.